The 25 T cell receptor beta chains in this list originate from one sample, sequenced in a study of radiotherapy plus CTLA-4 blockade in lung cancer. TCRdb's copy holds only in-frame clones and misses some; the assay was immunoSEQ multiplex PCR. Of some 74,000 clones listed, around 73% are singletons. This material consisted of peripheral blood, taken from a patient treated with radiotherapy plus ipilimumab. The origin of the receptors is a human donor with non-small cell lung cancer who had a complete response to radiotherapy plus ipilimumab.

This clone showed up just a few times. The V gene is TRBV19, the J gene TRBJ1-2, with D possibly TRBD1 on 6 matching bases. The CDR3 extends over 12 amino acids. Germline-derived CDR1 and CDR2 are LNHDA and SQIVND (reference sequence). V lost 5 bases to trimming and J lost 4 bases, with 8 bases between them. This CDR3 is CASSEGGYGYTF. The CDR3 nucleotides read TGTGCCAGTAGTGAGGGGGGCTATGGCTACACCTTC.

In this sample, this clone turned up once. The chain combines TRBV4-3 with TRBJ1-5; 7 bases line up with TRBD1. The V gene end was trimmed by 0 bases and the J gene end by 3 bases; junction bases not matched to a gene: 5. This CDR3 spans 16 amino acids. The V gene's germline CDR1 is LGHNA and CDR2 YSLEER. The CDR3, as DNA: TGCGCCAGCAGCCAAGATTTCAGGGGGGCCAATCAGCCCCAGCATTTT. It codes for CASSQDFRGANQPQHF.

CDR3 DNA sequence: TGTGCCAGCAGTGAAGCGCTTCGGGGGGGGGTGCGAGGGGGCCTGAGTCAGCCCCAGCATTTT. Translating it yields CASSEALRGGVRGGLSQPQHF. J is TRBJ1-5 and V is TRBV2; 7 nucleotides align to TRBD1. This CDR3 region has 21 residues. Germline CDR1 reads SNHLY; CDR2 reads FYNNEI. V was pared by 0 bases and J by 6 bases, with 23 bases of the junction left unmatched.

The V call is TRBV10-3, the J call TRBJ2-5; no reliable D call. Germline CDR1 and CDR2: ENHRY and SYGVKD. The ends were cut back, 4 bases at V and 3 bases at J, with 9 bases in the middle. This CDR3 contains 13 residues. The CDR3 nucleotides are TGTGCCATCAGTGTGGATGGTGAAGAGACCCAGTACTTC. Its protein product is CAISVDGEETQYF.

This chain joins TRBV29-1 and TRBJ2-7; D is possibly TRBD2 (5 bases). V lost 4 bases and J 3 bases, leaving 10 bases between the germline ends. Germline V gene sequence: CDR1 SQVTM, CDR2 ANQGSEA. The CDR3 covers 12 residues. The CDR3 sequence: CSVGEGGYEQYF. DNA of the CDR3: TGCAGCGTTGGAGAGGGTGGCTACGAGCAGTACTTC.

The chain joins TRBV19 to TRBJ1-2; TRBD1 agrees at 7 bases. With V trimmed by 5 bases and J by 6 bases, 9 bases remained unmatched. The CDR3 runs 14 residues. Germline CDR1 reads LNHDA; CDR2 reads SQIVND (reference sequence). The CDR3 DNA sequence: TGTGCCAGTAGTGCCCGACAGGGACAGAATGGCTACACCTTC. Translated: CASSARQGQNGYTF.

The J gene is TRBJ1-1, the V gene TRBV5-1; TRBD1 agrees at 7 bases. This CDR3 contains 16 residues. The trim removed 4 bases at V and 0 bases at J, leaving 9 bases unmatched. Germline CDR1 SGHRS, CDR2 YFSETQ. The CDR3 nucleotides are TGCGCCAGCAGCATTGGGACAGATGGTTTGAACACTGAAGCTTTCTTT. This gives the protein CASSIGTDGLNTEAFF.

The DNA for the CDR3 is TGTGCCACCAGCAGCGACACCCTTAACTATGGCTACACCTTC. As protein: CATSSDTLNYGYTF. The genes are TRBV15 and TRBJ1-2; unclear D gene. V was clipped by 3 bases and J by 1 base, with 9 bases between them. CDR3 length: 14 amino acids. From germline, CDR1 is LNHNV and CDR2 YYDKDF (reference sequence).

With respect to this clone: At the DNA level, this CDR3 is encoded by other sequences in the same sample as well. The chain joins TRBV19 to TRBJ1-1; weak D call: TRBD1 (6 bases). V lost 6 bases and J lost 3, with 11 bases in between. This CDR3 has 13 residues. The germline V gene encodes CDR1 LNHDA and CDR2 SQIVND (reference sequence). DNA for the CDR3: TGTGCCAGTAGACAGGGTCGGTACACTGAAGCTTTCTTT. It is translated as CASRQGRYTEAFF. Drawing the rest from reference TRBV19 and TRBJ1-1, the complete variable domain is DGGITQSPKYLFRKEGQNVTLSCEQNLNHDAMYWYRQDPGQGLRLIYYSQIVNDFQKGDIAEGYSVSREKKESFPLTVTSAQKNPTAFYLCASRQGRYTEAFFGQGTRLTVV.

The chain employs TRBV14 and TRBJ1-3, with D possibly being TRBD1 (6 bases). The CDR3 loop spans 15 amino acids. The V end was cut by 3 bases, the J end by 2 bases, with 11 bases between. The germline V gene encodes CDR1 SGHDN and CDR2 FVKESK. CDR3 DNA sequence: TGTGCCAGCAGCCATCTAGGGGGAGCTGGAAACACCATATATTTT. This translates into CASSHLGGAGNTIYF.

CDR3 bases: TGTGCCAGCAGCTTGGGGAAGTTCACTGAAGCTTTCTTT. Translation gives CASSLGKFTEAFF. The chain has TRBV5-6 and TRBJ1-1; D not certain. The length of the CDR3 is 13 residues. Germline V gene lookup returns CDR1 SGHDT and CDR2 YYEEEE. Trimming cost V 0 bases and J 4 bases, with 7 bases left between them.

The V gene is TRBV19, the J gene TRBJ2-7, with a possible D match to TRBD1 (7 bases). The CDR3 length is 15 residues. V was cut by 5 bases and J by 4 bases, with 18 bases left in between. CDR1 is LNHDA and CDR2 is SQIVND in the germline V gene (reference sequence). CDR3 DNA sequence: TGTGCCAGTAGTGCTAGACAGGGAGGTCGGTACGAGCAGTACTTC. Protein: CASSARQGGRYEQYF.

The CDR3 nucleotides read TGTGCCAGCAGCCAAGAGAGGGGCAGGCCCCTCTCCTACGAGCAGTACTTC. Encoded protein: CASSQERGRPLSYEQYF. J is TRBJ2-7 and V is TRBV14; D may be TRBD1 or TRBD2 (5 bases each). CDR1 and CDR2 from the germline V gene are SGHDN and FVKESK. V was pared by 0 bases and J by 0 bases, with 15 bases between. The CDR3 has 17 residues. The whole variable domain, remainder taken from reference TRBV14 and TRBJ2-7, is EAGVTQFPSHSVIEKGQTVTLRCDPISGHDNLYWYRRVMGKEIKFLLHFVKESKQDESGMPNNRFLAERTGGTYSTLKVQPAELEDSGVYFCASSQERGRPLSYEQYFGPGTRLTVT.

Points on this clone: Compared with germline, one end of the junction differs, possibly owing to a read error. The CDR3 DNA is TGTGCCAACAGCTCGACAGGGTCGACTAATGAAAAACTGTTTTTT. This sequence encodes CANSSTGSTNEKLFF. The chain links TRBV5-6 to TRBJ1-4, with 7 bases lining up with TRBD1. The CDR3 sequence is 15 residues long. Germline CDR1 SGHDT, CDR2 YYEEEE.

In the case of this clone: A read error likely explains this, since a far larger clone differs by one base. The V gene is TRBV9, the J gene TRBJ1-1, with TRBD1 matching over 7 bases. The germline V gene has CDR1 SGDLS and CDR2 YYNGEE. The junction had 1 base not matched to a gene; V was cut back by 5 bases and J by 0 bases. This CDR3 has 13 amino acids. The chain's CDR3 is CASRGQMNTEAFF. In nucleotides, the CDR3 is TGTGCCAGCAGGGGACAGATGAACACTGAAGCTTTCTTT. Combining the CDR3 with reference TRBV9 and TRBJ1-1 gives the whole variable domain DSGVTQTPKHLITATGQRVTLRCSPRSGDLSVYWYQQSLDQGLQFLIQYYNGEERAKGNILERFSAQQFPDLHSELNLSSLELGDSALYFCASRGQMNTEAFFGQGTRLTVV.

The chain employs TRBV15 and TRBJ1-1; D might be TRBD1 (5 bases). V was pared by 0 bases and J by 0 bases, with 14 bases between. The CDR3 has 17 residues. Germline CDR1 and CDR2: LNHNV and YYDKDF (reference sequence). The CDR3: CATSRDKGWSVNTEAFF. In DNA, the CDR3 is TGTGCCACCAGCAGAGATAAGGGGTGGAGTGTGAACACTGAAGCTTTCTTT.

This clone came up once. The J gene is TRBJ2-6, the V gene TRBV19; possibly TRBD1 for D (5 bases). V lost 8 bases to trimming and J lost 1 base, with 9 bases between them. The CDR3 is 14 amino acids. CDR1 LNHDA and CDR2 SQIVND come from the germline V gene (reference sequence). The CDR3, as DNA: TGTGCCAGTGCCGCAGGGTCTGGGGCCAACGTCCTGACTTTC. It translates to CASAAGSGANVLTF.

The chain is built from TRBV29-1 and TRBJ1-2; 8 nucleotides line up with TRBD1. The germline V gene has CDR1 SQVTM and CDR2 ANQGSEA. Trimming cost V 3 bases and J 8 bases; bases outside gene matches: 11. The CDR3 totals 14 residues. This CDR3 reads CSVEGRGQGFGYTF. The CDR3 DNA follows: TGCAGCGTTGAGGGGAGAGGACAGGGATTCGGCTACACCTTC.

The chain couples TRBV5-1 to TRBJ2-1; TRBD1 might be the D (5 bases). The CDR3 runs 17 residues. V lost 0 bases and J lost 6, with 19 bases in between. Per the germline V gene, CDR1 is SGHRS and CDR2 is YFSETQ. The CDR3 sequence is CASSLGQGRSTGNEQFF. As DNA, the CDR3 is TGCGCCAGCAGCTTGGGCCAGGGCAGGTCGACGGGCAATGAGCAGTTCTTC.

V is TRBV9 and J is TRBJ1-6, with a tentative D call TRBD1 (6 bases). V was cut by 3 bases and J by 6 bases, with 16 bases left in between. From germline, CDR1 is SGDLS and CDR2 YYNGEE. The CDR3 covers 16 residues. CDR3 DNA sequence: TGTGCCAGCAGCGCACTGTCAGGGGATGGTAATTCACCCCTCCACTTT. This encodes CASSALSGDGNSPLHF.

The V call is TRBV18, the J call TRBJ2-7; 10 bases align to TRBD2. Germline V gives CDR1 KGHSH, CDR2 LQKENI. The CDR3 sequence is 15 residues long. The CDR3 loop reads CASSPPSSGRNLRDV. The CDR3 DNA reads TGTGCCAGCTCACCACCGAGTAGCGGGAGGAATCTGAGGGACGTC.

The chain is built from TRBV2 and TRBJ2-2; 8 bases match TRBD1. The germline gives CDR1 SNHLY, CDR2 FYNNEI. Germline trimming cut 4 bases from V and 1 base from J; bases unmatched to any gene: 2. The CDR3 runs to 15 residues. The CDR3 region has the DNA TGTGCCAGCAGTGGGGGGACAGGGAACACCGGGGAGCTGTTTTTT. Its protein product is CASSGGTGNTGELFF. Complete variable domain (other parts from reference TRBV2 and TRBJ2-2): EPEVTQTPSHQVTQMGQEVILRCVPISNHLYFYWYRQILGQKVEFLVSFYNNEISEKSEIFDDQFSVERPDGSNFTLKIRSTKLEDSAMYFCASSGGTGNTGELFFGEGSRLTVL.

The rearrangement links TRBV10-3 to TRBJ2-6, with 7 bases that match TRBD1. Germline assignment: CDR1 ENHRY and CDR2 SYGVKD. There are 20 residues in the CDR3. V shed 3 bases, J shed 0 bases, and the junction held 14 bases outside the gene matches. The CDR3 protein is CAISDWDRSYASSGANVLTF. Here the CDR3 DNA reads TGTGCCATCAGTGATTGGGACAGAAGTTACGCCAGCTCTGGGGCCAACGTCCTGACTTTC.

The rearrangement joins TRBV4-3 to TRBJ1-1; no reliable D call. V lost 0 bases and J 4 bases, leaving 9 bases between the germline ends. Germline V CDR1 and CDR2: LGHNA, YSLEER. This CDR3 comprises 14 residues. The DNA of the CDR3 is TGCGCCAGCAGCCAAGAACCGGGCGGCACTGAAGCTTTCTTT. Translated: CASSQEPGGTEAFF.

This clone has just one count. This chain joins TRBV27 and TRBJ2-7; D not certain. Trimming left V 1 base short and J 2 bases short, with 9 bases between. The CDR3 has 14 amino acids. The germline CDR1 and CDR2 sequences are MNHEY and SMNVEV (reference sequence). The CDR3 coding sequence is TGTGCCAGCAGTTTATTAGGCATCACCTACGAGCAGTACTTC. This encodes CASSLLGITYEQYF.